A single sample is the source of the 5 T cell receptor beta chains below, sequenced in a study of blood T cell repertoires in COVID-19. The method was immunoSEQ multiplex PCR; TCRdb's version includes in-frame clones alone and lacks a portion of them. The table includes 200,000 or so clones, 82% detected once. Sequencing was done on a sample of peripheral blood. Receptors were obtained from a human donor with acute or convalescent COVID-19. The donor label of this sample is uncertain.

Turning to this clone: Other DNA sequences from this sample encode an identical CDR3 as well. The chain has TRBV27 and TRBJ2-7; 9 nucleotides agree with TRBD1. Germline V gives CDR1 MNHEY, CDR2 SMNVEV (reference sequence). V trimming: 5 bases; J trimming: 4 bases; junction bases outside the gene matches: 3. The CDR3 sequence is 13 residues long. CDR3 sequence reads: CASSGTGRYEQYF. As DNA, the CDR3 is TGTGCCAGCAGTGGGACAGGGAGGTACGAGCAGTACTTC.

The chain is built from TRBV15 and TRBJ2-7; 11 positions agree with TRBD1. This CDR3 contains 14 residues. V dropped 3 bases and J dropped 5; count of bases not matched to a gene: 3. The germline gives CDR1 LNHNV, CDR2 YYDKDF (reference sequence). CDR3 residues: CATSRDRGRDEQYF. CDR3 bases: TGTGCCACCAGCAGGGACAGGGGGCGAGACGAGCAGTACTTC.

The rearrangement uses TRBV30 and TRBJ1-1; 9 bases align to TRBD1. V lost 8 bases, J lost 4 bases, and 8 bases stayed unmatched. The CDR3 length is 13 residues. CDR1 and CDR2 from the germline V gene are GTSNPN and SVGIG (reference sequence). In nucleotides, the CDR3 is TGTGCCAGCCACAGGGGGCCGGGCACTGAAGCTTTCTTT. It encodes CASHRGPGTEAFF. The full variable domain, completed using reference TRBV30 and TRBJ1-1, is SQTIHQWPATLVQPVGSPLSLECTVEGTSNPNLYWYRQAAGRGLQLLFYSVGIGQISSEVPQNLSASRPQDRQFILSSKKLLLSDSGFYLCASHRGPGTEAFFGQGTRLTVV.

In this sample, this clone turned up a few times. V is TRBV7-7 and J is TRBJ2-5, with TRBD1 matching over 9 bases. The CDR3 covers 15 residues. Germline lookup yields CDR1 SSHAT and CDR2 FNYEAQ (reference sequence). V shed 3 bases, J shed 1 base, and the junction held 3 bases outside the gene matches. The CDR3 DNA is TGTGCCAGCAGCTTGGGACAGGGAATCCAAGAGACCCAGTACTTC. Its translation is CASSLGQGIQETQYF.

The chain recombines TRBV2 with TRBJ2-5, with D unresolved. Trimming removed 6 bases from V and 2 bases from J, with 10 bases in between. The CDR3 consists of 13 residues. Germline loops: CDR1 SNHLY, CDR2 FYNNEI. CDR3 coding DNA: TGTGCCAGCAGCCGAGCGAGGCAAGAGACCCAGTACTTC. Translation gives CASSRARQETQYF.